This T cell receptor (beta chain) is drawn from a study of blood T cell repertoires in COVID-19. Study-wide background: There were acute and convalescent COVID-19 samples, and they came from the United States, Italy and Spain. Sources were T cells, B-cell-depleted T cells, or PBMCs; the material itself was cDNA or gDNA.

CDR3 length: 16 amino acids. Trimming pared 3 bases from V and 0 bases from J, leaving 14 bases between. Germline loops: CDR1 LGHDT, CDR2 YNNKEL (reference sequence). Per the original data handling: The assay estimated nucleated cells by amplifying reference gene primers. Clones were read by immunoSEQ multiplex PCR, and TCRdb kept only the in-frame ones, dropping some. That table supplies the V and J calls and clone size; D and trimming were determined from the DNA. The table includes hundreds of thousands of clones, 88% detected once. The receptor comes from a woman under 40 who had recovered from COVID-19. The chain is built from TRBV3-1 (or the pseudogene TRBV3-2) and TRBJ2-5; the D gene is possibly TRBD1 (6 bases). Sequenced sample: peripheral blood. CDR3 bases: TGTGCCAGCAGCCAGCACCCCGACAGGTACCAAGAGACCCAGTACTTC. It translates to CASSQHPDRYQETQYF.